This TCR beta chain stems from a study of early T cells in non-severe SARS-CoV-2 infection. The overall study: Bulk RNA taken from unsorted whole blood was sequenced, leaving chains unpaired.

Individual cDNA molecules received unique molecular identifiers during library preparation. MiXCR, applied by TCRdb to the 5' RACE reads, yields one record per CDR3 protein. In the table there are more than 65,000 distinct CDR3 sequences, around 14% of which are singletons. In this sample, this clonotype turned up a few times. This TCR was recovered from an adult who was a healthcare worker with PCR-confirmed SARS-CoV-2 infection or an uninfected control (not recorded which). The sample taken for sequencing was whole blood.

The CDR3 is CASSLEPSGRGGAYEQYF. CDR3 bases: TGTGCCAGCAGCTTAGAACCTAGCGGGAGAGGAGGAGCCTACGAGCAGTACTTC. This chain uses TRBV7-6 with TRBJ2-7, with TRBD2 identical over 10 bases. Losses at the gene ends were 1 base for V and 2 bases for J; bases not matched to a gene: 11. Per the germline V gene, CDR1 is SGHVS and CDR2 is FNYEAQ. The CDR3 is 18 amino acids.